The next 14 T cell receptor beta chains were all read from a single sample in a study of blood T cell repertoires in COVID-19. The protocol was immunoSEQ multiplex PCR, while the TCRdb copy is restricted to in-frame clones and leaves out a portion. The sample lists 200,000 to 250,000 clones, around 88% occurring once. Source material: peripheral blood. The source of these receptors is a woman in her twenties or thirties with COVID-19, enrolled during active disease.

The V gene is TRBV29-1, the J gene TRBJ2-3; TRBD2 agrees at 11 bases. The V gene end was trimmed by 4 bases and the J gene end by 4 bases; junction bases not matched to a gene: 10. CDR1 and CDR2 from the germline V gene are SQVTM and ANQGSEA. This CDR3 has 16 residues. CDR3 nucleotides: TGCAGCGTTGCGAGGCTACTAGCGGGAGAGGCAGATACGCAGTATTTT. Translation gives CSVARLLAGEADTQYF.

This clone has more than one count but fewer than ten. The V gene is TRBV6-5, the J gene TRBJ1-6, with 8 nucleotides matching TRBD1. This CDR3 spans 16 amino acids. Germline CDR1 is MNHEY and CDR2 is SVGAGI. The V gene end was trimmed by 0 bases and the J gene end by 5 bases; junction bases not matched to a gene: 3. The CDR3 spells CASSYSDRANNSPLHF. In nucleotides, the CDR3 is TGTGCCAGCAGTTACTCGGACAGGGCTAATAATTCACCCCTCCACTTT.

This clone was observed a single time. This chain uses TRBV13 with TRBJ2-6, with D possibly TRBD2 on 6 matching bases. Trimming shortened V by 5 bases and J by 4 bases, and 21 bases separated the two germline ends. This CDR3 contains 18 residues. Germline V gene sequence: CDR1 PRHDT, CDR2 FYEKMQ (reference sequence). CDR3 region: CASSPGGWESSGANVLTF. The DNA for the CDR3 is TGTGCCAGCAGCCCCGGAGGGTGGGAGAGTTCCGGGGCCAACGTCCTGACTTTC.

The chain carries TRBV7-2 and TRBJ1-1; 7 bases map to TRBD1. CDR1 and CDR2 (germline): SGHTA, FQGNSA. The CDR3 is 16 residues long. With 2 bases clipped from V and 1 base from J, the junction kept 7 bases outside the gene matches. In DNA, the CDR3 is TGTGCCAGCAGCTTACGGGACAGCAGGGGGAACACTGAAGCTTTCTTT. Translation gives CASSLRDSRGNTEAFF.

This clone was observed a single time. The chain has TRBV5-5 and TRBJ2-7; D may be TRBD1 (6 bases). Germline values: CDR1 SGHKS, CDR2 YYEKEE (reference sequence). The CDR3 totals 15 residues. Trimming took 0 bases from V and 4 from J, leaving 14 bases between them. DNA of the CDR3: TGTGCCAGCAGCTTGGAACCGGGACAAGTTTACGAGCAGTACTTC. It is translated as CASSLEPGQVYEQYF.

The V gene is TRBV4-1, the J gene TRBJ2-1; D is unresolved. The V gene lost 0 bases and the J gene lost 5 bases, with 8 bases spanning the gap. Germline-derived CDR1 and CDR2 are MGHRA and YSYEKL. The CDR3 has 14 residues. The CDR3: CASSQEMRNNEQFF. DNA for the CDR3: TGCGCCAGCAGCCAAGAGATGAGAAACAATGAGCAGTTCTTC.

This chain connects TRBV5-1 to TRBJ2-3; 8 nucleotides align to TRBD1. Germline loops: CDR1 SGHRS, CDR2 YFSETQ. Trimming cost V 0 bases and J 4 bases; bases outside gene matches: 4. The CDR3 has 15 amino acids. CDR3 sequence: CASSLAGTGPDTQYF. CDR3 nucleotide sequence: TGCGCCAGCAGCTTGGCCGGGACAGGTCCAGATACGCAGTATTTT.

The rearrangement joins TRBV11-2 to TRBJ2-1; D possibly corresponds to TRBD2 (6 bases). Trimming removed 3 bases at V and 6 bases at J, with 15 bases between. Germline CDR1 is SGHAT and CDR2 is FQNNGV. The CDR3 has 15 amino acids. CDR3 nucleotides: TGTGCCAGCAGCTTCCGAGTACTAGCTTTCAATGAGCAGTTCTTC. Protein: CASSFRVLAFNEQFF.

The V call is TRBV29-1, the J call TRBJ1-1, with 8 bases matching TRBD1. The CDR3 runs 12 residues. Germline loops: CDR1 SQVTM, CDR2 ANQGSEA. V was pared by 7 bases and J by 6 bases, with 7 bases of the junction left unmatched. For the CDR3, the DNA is TGCAGCGCCTCGACAGGGGACGCTGAAGCTTTCTTT. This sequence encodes CSASTGDAEAFF.

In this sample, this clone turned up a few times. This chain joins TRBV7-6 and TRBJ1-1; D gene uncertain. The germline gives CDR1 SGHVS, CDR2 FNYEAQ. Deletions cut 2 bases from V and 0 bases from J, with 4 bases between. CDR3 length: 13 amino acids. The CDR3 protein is CASSLQLNTEAFF. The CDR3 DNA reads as TGTGCCAGCAGCTTACAGTTGAACACTGAAGCTTTCTTT. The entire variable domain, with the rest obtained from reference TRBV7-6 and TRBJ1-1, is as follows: GAGVSQSPRYKVTKRGQDVALRCDPISGHVSLYWYRQALGQGPEFLTYFNYEAQQDKSGLPNDRFSAERPEGSISTLTIQRTEQRDSAMYRCASSLQLNTEAFFGQGTRLTVV.

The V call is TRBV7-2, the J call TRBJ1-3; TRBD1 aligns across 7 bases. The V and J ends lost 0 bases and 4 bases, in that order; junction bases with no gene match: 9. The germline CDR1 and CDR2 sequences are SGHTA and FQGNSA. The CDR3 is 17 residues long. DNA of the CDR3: TGTGCCAGCAGCTTAGCCCCGCGTGGGGGACAGGGAAACACCATATATTTT. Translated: CASSLAPRGGQGNTIYF.

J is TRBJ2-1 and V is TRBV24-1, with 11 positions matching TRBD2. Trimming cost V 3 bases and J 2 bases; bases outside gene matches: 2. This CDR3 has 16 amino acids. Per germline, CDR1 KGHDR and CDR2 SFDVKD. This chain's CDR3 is CATSDRTSGPYNEQFF. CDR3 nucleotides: TGTGCCACCAGTGATCGGACTAGCGGGCCCTACAATGAGCAGTTCTTC.

The chain's CDR3 is CASSLGTSGEQYV. CDR3 DNA: TGTGCCAGCAGCCTCGGGACTAGCGGCGAGCAGTACGTC. The chain recombines TRBV6-6 with TRBJ2-7; 11 nucleotides align to TRBD2. V lost 6 bases to trimming and J lost 6 bases; unmatched junction nucleotides: 4. The length of the CDR3 is 13 residues. CDR1 MNHNY and CDR2 SVGAGI come from the germline V gene (reference sequence).

Here the CDR3 reads CASSLRGQEVTGELFF. The CDR3 nucleotides are TGTGCCAGCAGCTTAAGGGGGCAGGAGGTCACCGGGGAGCTGTTTTTT. This chain uses TRBV7-6 with TRBJ2-2, with 7 nucleotides matching TRBD1. Trimming removed 2 bases from V and 4 bases from J; junction bases left unmatched: 7. The CDR3 is 16 amino acids. Germline assignment: CDR1 SGHVS and CDR2 FNYEAQ. The complete variable domain, with remaining parts taken from reference TRBV7-6 and TRBJ2-2, reads GAGVSQSPRYKVTKRGQDVALRCDPISGHVSLYWYRQALGQGPEFLTYFNYEAQQDKSGLPNDRFSAERPEGSISTLTIQRTEQRDSAMYRCASSLRGQEVTGELFFGEGSRLTVL.